This is a list of T cell receptor beta chains from one sample in a study of blood T cells in healthy people across ages. In TCRdb, the 5' RACE reads were re-called with MiXCR into one record per CDR3 protein. The data show about 1.1 million distinct CDR3 sequences, roughly two fifths seen once. The sequenced material came from blood. These receptors all come from a man aged 18 to 29 in good health. The conserved cysteine and the conserved F or W are not part of the CDR3 here.

v_call: TRBV5-6
j_call: TRBJ1-2
cdr3_aa: ASSFTGTGRRGGYT

v_call: TRBV25-1
j_call: TRBJ1-2
cdr3_aa: ASRDVTYGCT

v_call: TRBV12-3/TRBV12-4
j_call: TRBJ2-3
cdr3_aa: ASSHQLGKSTDTQY

v_call: TRBV5-6
j_call: TRBJ1-2
cdr3_aa: ASSFGQGKAGYT

v_call: TRBV7-2
j_call: TRBJ1-2
cdr3_aa: ASSLGGKWDYGYT

v_call: TRBV20-1
j_call: TRBJ2-5
cdr3_aa: SARLPEGETQY

v_call: TRBV2
j_call: TRBJ2-2
cdr3_aa: ASSARTGYTGELF

v_call: TRBV12-3/TRBV12-4
j_call: TRBJ2-7
cdr3_aa: ASSRRQGPPYEQY

v_call: TRBV29-1
j_call: TRBJ2-7
cdr3_aa: SEPIFRGGRVAEQY

v_call: TRBV7-9
j_call: TRBJ1-1
cdr3_aa: ASSVGQRSTEAF

v_call: TRBV3-1
j_call: TRBJ2-5
cdr3_aa: ASSHWRAGAYNEQY

v_call: TRBV25-1
j_call: TRBJ1-5
cdr3_aa: ASSDRADSNQPQH

v_call: TRBV6-6
j_call: TRBJ1-2
cdr3_aa: ASRRPFLEIGGYT

v_call: TRBV12-3/TRBV12-4
j_call: TRBJ1-4
cdr3_aa: ASSRGGSNEKLF

v_call: TRBV27
j_call: TRBJ1-1
cdr3_aa: ASSVTGLQNTEAF

v_call: TRBV4-3
j_call: TRBJ2-5
cdr3_aa: ASSQALGTGGKETQY

v_call: TRBV6-5
j_call: TRBJ2-3
cdr3_aa: ASSYSPSPSGTDTQY

v_call: TRBV7-2
j_call: TRBJ2-3
cdr3_aa: ASSPRGITDTQY

v_call: TRBV11-1
j_call: TRBJ2-3
cdr3_aa: ASSSVAGGDTQY

v_call: TRBV25-1
j_call: TRBJ1-2
cdr3_aa: ASSELWQGEGYT

v_call: TRBV2
j_call: TRBJ2-5
cdr3_aa: ASTPSIETQY

v_call: TRBV5-1
j_call: TRBJ1-5
cdr3_aa: ASSLAAGGNQPQH

v_call: TRBV29-1
j_call: TRBJ1-2
cdr3_aa: SVRKGMEVYGYT

v_call: TRBV6-2/TRBV6-3
j_call: TRBJ1-5
cdr3_aa: ASRGTGKDQPQH

v_call: TRBV20-1
j_call: TRBJ1-4
cdr3_aa: SARSVTGADEKLF

v_call: TRBV4-2
j_call: TRBJ2-4
cdr3_aa: ASSQDRDGKNIQY

v_call: TRBV12-3/TRBV12-4
j_call: TRBJ1-4
cdr3_aa: ASSPWTEGVGTNEKLF

v_call: TRBV12-3/TRBV12-4
j_call: TRBJ2-1
cdr3_aa: ASSLALGGGYNEQF

v_call: TRBV29-1
j_call: TRBJ2-2
cdr3_aa: SYRQGNTGELF

v_call: TRBV4-2
j_call: TRBJ2-2
cdr3_aa: ASSQDVAGPNTGELF

v_call: TRBV4-1
j_call: TRBJ1-6
cdr3_aa: ASSQEGNYNSPLH

v_call: TRBV12-3/TRBV12-4
j_call: TRBJ1-1
cdr3_aa: ASNAGGTANTEAF

v_call: TRBV7-9
j_call: TRBJ2-7
cdr3_aa: ASSPTDRGSSSYEQY

v_call: TRBV14
j_call: TRBJ2-5
cdr3_aa: ASSHRTGGRETQY

v_call: TRBV5-1
j_call: TRBJ1-1
cdr3_aa: ASSLDREGDLWTEAF

v_call: TRBV7-9
j_call: TRBJ1-2
cdr3_aa: ASSRTPDRGSSGYT

v_call: TRBV29-1
j_call: TRBJ1-4
cdr3_aa: SAYRGKNEKLF

v_call: TRBV20-1
j_call: TRBJ1-4
cdr3_aa: SATRGSTNEKLF

v_call: TRBV6-2/TRBV6-3
j_call: TRBJ1-1
cdr3_aa: ASSYSASSAEAF

v_call: TRBV4-2
j_call: TRBJ2-7
cdr3_aa: ASSTGGTGAHYEQY

v_call: TRBV10-3
j_call: TRBJ1-5
cdr3_aa: AIFDPTNSNQPQH

v_call: TRBV4-3
j_call: TRBJ2-1
cdr3_aa: ASSQDRASLGSEQF

v_call: TRBV2
j_call: TRBJ1-2
cdr3_aa: ASTEGGSANYGYT

v_call: TRBV6-2/TRBV6-3
j_call: TRBJ1-2
cdr3_aa: ASQSELYGYT

v_call: TRBV20-1
j_call: TRBJ2-1
cdr3_aa: SASQGSNPYNEQF

v_call: TRBV21-1
j_call: TRBJ2-4
cdr3_aa: ASRPTGTGVAKNIQY

v_call: TRBV6-5
j_call: TRBJ1-4
cdr3_aa: ASRREGKLF

v_call: TRBV12-3/TRBV12-4
j_call: TRBJ2-5
cdr3_aa: ASSATGEGGKTQY

v_call: TRBV7-2
j_call: TRBJ1-2
cdr3_aa: ASSFSQGDYSYT

v_call: TRBV3-1
j_call: TRBJ2-2
cdr3_aa: ASSQDTAAGELF

v_call: TRBV10-3
j_call: TRBJ2-3
cdr3_aa: AISDRQNTDTQY

v_call: TRBV20-1
j_call: TRBJ1-1
cdr3_aa: SAPGTGSEAF

v_call: TRBV28
j_call: TRBJ1-1
cdr3_aa: ASSLPDGSPEAF

v_call: TRBV11-2
j_call: TRBJ2-5
cdr3_aa: ASSPNKDSQETQY